This T cell receptor (beta chain) was profiled in a study of a mutant IDH1 vaccine in newly diagnosed glioma. Study observations and caveats: Apparently, pseudoprogression bore no relation to changes among the top peripheral T cell clonotypes.

Only in-frame clones appear in the TCRdb table, and some are missing; sequencing was by immunoSEQ multiplex PCR. Here the sample spans approximately 80,000 clones, about 81% being singletons. As for this clone: Its antigen is as yet unknown.

Time point in this sample: week 47, end of study. Vaccination comprised doses that each held 300 ug of mutant IDH1 20-mer peptide, plus topical imiquimod. Tumors from donors were new WHO grade 3 or 4 IDH1-mutant astrocytomas with ATRX loss. The source is a man aged 35-49 years with glioma. Material: PBMCs, obtained from a glioma patient whose treatment included an IDH1 peptide vaccine.

CDR3 coding DNA: TGTGCCAGCAGCTTGTCCGGGACAGGGAGTCAGCCCCAGCATTTT. It specifies CASSLSGTGSQPQHF. The rearrangement links TRBV7-2 to TRBJ1-5; 9 nucleotides line up with TRBD1. This CDR3 contains 15 residues. In germline, CDR1 is SGHTA, CDR2 FQGNSA. Trimming cost V 3 bases and J 6 bases; bases outside gene matches: 6.